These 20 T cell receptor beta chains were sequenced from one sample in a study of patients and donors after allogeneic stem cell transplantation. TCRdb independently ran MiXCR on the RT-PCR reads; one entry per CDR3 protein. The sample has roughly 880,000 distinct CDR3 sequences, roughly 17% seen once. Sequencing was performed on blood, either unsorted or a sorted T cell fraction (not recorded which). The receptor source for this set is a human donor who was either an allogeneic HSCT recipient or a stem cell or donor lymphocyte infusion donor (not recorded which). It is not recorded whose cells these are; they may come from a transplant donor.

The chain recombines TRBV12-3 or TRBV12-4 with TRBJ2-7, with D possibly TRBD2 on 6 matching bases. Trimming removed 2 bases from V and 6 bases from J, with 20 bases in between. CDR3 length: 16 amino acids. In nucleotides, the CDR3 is TGTGCCAGCAGTTTACTACTAGCTGTTAAGGGAGGCGAGCAGTACTTC. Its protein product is CASSLLLAVKGGEQYF.

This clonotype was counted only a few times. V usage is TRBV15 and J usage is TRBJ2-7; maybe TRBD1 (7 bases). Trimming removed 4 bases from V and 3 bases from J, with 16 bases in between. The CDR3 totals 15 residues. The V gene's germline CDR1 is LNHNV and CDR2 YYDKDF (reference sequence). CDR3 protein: CATSTLRDSVYEQYF. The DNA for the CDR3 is TGTGCCACCAGCACCCTGCGGGACAGCGTCTACGAGCAGTACTTC.

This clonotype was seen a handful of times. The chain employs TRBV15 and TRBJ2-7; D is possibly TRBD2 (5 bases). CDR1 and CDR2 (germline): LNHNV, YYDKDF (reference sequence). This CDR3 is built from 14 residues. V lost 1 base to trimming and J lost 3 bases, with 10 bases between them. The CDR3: CATSRGRGVYEQYF. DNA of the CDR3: TGTGCCACCAGCAGAGGCCGGGGAGTCTACGAGCAGTACTTC.

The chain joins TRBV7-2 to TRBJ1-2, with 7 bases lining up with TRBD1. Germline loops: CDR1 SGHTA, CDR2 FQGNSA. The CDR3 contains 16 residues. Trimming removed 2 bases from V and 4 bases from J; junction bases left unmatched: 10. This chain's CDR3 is CASSLNMDRSPYGYTF. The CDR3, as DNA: TGTGCCAGCAGCTTAAACATGGACAGGTCTCCCTATGGCTACACCTTC.

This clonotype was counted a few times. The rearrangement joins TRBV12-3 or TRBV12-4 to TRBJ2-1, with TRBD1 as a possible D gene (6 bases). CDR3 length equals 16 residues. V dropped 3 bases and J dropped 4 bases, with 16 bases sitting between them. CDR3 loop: CASSLSGTTKYNEQFF. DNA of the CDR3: TGTGCCAGCAGTTTGTCTGGGACAACTAAATACAATGAGCAGTTCTTC.

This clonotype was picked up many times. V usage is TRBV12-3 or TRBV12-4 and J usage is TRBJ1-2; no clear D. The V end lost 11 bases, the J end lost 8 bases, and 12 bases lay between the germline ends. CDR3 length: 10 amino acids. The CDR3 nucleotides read TGTGCCTGCGGGGAACGAGGCTACACCTTC. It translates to CACGERGYTF.

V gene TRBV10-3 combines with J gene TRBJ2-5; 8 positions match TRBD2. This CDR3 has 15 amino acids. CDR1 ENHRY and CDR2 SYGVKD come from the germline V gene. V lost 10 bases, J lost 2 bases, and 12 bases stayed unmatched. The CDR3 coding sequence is TGTGCCACCGGCGCCGCGGGGGGCCTACAAGAGACCCAGTACTTC. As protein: CATGAAGGLQETQYF.

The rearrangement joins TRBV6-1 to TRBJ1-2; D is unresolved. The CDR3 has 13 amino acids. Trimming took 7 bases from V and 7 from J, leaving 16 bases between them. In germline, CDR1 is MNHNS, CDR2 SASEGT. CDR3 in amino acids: CASTRGKGSGYTF. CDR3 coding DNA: TGTGCCAGCACCCGAGGGAAGGGAAGTGGCTACACCTTC.

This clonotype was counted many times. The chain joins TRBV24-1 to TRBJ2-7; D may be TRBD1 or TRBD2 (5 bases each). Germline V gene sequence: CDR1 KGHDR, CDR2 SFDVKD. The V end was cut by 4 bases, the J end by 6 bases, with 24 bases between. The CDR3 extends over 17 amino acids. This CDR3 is CATSEASFGLYGGEQYF. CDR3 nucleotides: TGTGCCACCAGTGAAGCGAGTTTCGGACTCTATGGGGGCGAGCAGTACTTC.

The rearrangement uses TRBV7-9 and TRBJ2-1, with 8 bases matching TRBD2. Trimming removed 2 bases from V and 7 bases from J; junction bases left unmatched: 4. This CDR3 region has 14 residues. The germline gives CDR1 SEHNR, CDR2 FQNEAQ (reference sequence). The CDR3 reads CASSLPGGGNEQFF. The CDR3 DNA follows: TGTGCCAGCAGCTTACCGGGGGGGGGTAATGAGCAGTTCTTC. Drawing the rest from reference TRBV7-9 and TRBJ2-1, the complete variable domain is DTGVSQNPRHKITKRGQNVTFRCDPISEHNRLYWYRQTLGQGPEFLTYFQNEAQLEKSRLLSDRFSAERPKGSFSTLEIQRTEQGDSAMYLCASSLPGGGNEQFFGPGTRLTVL.

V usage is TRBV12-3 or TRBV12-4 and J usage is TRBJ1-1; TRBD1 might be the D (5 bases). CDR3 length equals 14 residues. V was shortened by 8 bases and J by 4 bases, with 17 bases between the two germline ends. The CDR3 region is CASSERGFGTEAFF. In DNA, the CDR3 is TGTGCCAGCTCGGAGCGGGGGTTTGGCACTGAAGCTTTCTTT.

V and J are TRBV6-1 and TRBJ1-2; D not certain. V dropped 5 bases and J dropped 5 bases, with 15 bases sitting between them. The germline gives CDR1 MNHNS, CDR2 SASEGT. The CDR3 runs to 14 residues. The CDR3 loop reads CASSRTKARYGYTF. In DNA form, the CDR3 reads TGTGCCAGCAGTCGGACGAAGGCTAGGTATGGCTACACCTTC.

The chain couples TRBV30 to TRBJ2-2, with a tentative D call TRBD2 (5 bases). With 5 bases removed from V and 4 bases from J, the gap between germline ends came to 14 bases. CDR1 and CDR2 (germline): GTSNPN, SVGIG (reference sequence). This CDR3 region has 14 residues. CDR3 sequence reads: CAWVQRAGTGELFF. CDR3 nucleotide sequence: TGTGCCTGGGTACAGAGGGCGGGCACCGGGGAGCTGTTTTTT. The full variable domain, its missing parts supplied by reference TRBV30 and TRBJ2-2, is SQTIHQWPATLVQPVGSPLSLECTVEGTSNPNLYWYRQAAGRGLQLLFYSVGIGQISSEVPQNLSASRPQDRQFILSSKKLLLSDSGFYLCAWVQRAGTGELFFGEGSRLTVL.

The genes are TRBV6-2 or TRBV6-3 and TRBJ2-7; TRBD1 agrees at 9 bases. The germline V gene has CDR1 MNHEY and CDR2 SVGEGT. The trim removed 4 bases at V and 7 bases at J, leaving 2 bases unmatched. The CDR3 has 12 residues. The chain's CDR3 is CASSWTGEEQYF. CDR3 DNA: TGTGCCAGCAGTTGGACAGGGGAAGAGCAGTACTTC.

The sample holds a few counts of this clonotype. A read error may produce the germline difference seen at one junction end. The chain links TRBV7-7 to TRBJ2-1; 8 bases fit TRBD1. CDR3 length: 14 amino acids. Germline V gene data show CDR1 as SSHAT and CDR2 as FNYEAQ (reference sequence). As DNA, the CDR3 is TGTGCTAGCAGCTTAGACAGGGGCGCGAATGAGCAGTTCTTC. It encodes CASSLDRGANEQFF.

This CDR3 reads CASSQELPSEAFF. The CDR3 region has the DNA TGCGCCAGCAGCCAAGAACTACCGTCTGAAGCTTTCTTT. V is TRBV4-3 and J is TRBJ1-1; D call uncertain. V was cut by 0 bases and J by 6 bases, with 8 bases left in between. Germline values: CDR1 LGHNA, CDR2 YSLEER. This CDR3 region has 13 residues.

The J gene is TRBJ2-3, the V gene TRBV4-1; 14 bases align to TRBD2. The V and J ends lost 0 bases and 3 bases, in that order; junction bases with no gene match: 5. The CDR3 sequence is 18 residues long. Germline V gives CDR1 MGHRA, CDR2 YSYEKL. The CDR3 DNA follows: TGCGCCAGCAGCCAAGATCAGGGACTAGCGGGGGAAACAGATACGCAGTATTTT. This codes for CASSQDQGLAGETDTQYF.

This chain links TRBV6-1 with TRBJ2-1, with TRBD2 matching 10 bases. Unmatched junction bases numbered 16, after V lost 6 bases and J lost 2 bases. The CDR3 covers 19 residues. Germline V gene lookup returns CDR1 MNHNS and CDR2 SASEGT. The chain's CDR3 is CASSRYQEFSGGPYNEQFF. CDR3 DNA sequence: TGTGCCAGCAGCCGGTACCAAGAATTTAGCGGGGGGCCCTACAATGAGCAGTTCTTC.

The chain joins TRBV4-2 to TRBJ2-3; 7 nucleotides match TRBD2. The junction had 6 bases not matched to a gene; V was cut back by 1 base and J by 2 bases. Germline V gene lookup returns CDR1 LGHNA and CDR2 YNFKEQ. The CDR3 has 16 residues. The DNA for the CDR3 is TGTGCCAGCAGCCAAGGGCTAGCGGCAAACACAGATACGCAGTATTTT. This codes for CASSQGLAANTDTQYF.

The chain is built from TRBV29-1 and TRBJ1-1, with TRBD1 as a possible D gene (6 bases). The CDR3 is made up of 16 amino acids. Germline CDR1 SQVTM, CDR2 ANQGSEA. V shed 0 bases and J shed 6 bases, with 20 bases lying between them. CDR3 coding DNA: TGCAGCGTTGAAGATCTTTGGGGGGGCGCAATTCCTGAAGCTTTCTTT. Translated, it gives CSVEDLWGGAIPEAFF.